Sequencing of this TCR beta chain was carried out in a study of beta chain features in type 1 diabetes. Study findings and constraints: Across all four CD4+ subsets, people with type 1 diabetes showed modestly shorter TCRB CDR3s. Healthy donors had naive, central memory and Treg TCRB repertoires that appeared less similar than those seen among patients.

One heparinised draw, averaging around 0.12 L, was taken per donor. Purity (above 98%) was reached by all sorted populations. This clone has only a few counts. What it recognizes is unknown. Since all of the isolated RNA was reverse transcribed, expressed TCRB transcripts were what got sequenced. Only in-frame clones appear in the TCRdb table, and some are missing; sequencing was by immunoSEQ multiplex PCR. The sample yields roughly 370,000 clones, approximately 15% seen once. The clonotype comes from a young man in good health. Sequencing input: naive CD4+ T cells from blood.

The CDR3 nucleotides are TGCAGTGCTAGTAACAGCTACGAGCAGTACTTC. It yields the protein CSASNSYEQYF. The chain carries TRBV20-1 and TRBJ2-7, with D uncertain. Per the germline V gene, CDR1 is DFQATT and CDR2 is SNEGSKA (reference sequence). This CDR3 is 11 amino acids long. Trimming removed 3 bases at V and 3 bases at J, with 6 bases between.